The present TCR beta chain was sequenced within a study of spatial heterogeneity in lung cancer. The time point denotes: blood at routine non-recurrence follow-up after resection. At least ten counts were recorded for this clonotype. From the 5' RACE reads, TCRdb called clonotypes with MiXCR, one entry per CDR3 protein. The table has 8,500 to 14,000 distinct CDR3 sequences, about a tenth seen once; the top ten hold 30% to 35%. In germline, CDR1 is LNHDA, CDR2 SQIVND (reference sequence). The CDR3 is 12 amino acids. The V end was cut by 3 bases, the J end by 11 bases, with 13 bases between. The material sequenced was PBMCs, taken at follow-up. This rearrangement joins TRBV19 to TRBJ1-1; D is unclear. The sequence came from a female donor with early-stage non-small cell lung cancer. The DNA of the CDR3 is TGTGCCAGTAGTATGAAGGGCAGGACGGCTTTCTTT. Translated, it gives CASSMKGRTAFF.